The TCR beta chain described here comes from a study of cytomegalovirus exposure and HLA in healthy donors. Only one count was recorded for this clone. The antigen is undetermined. Study-wide results and limits: The study put 150 to 200 TCR beta chains on its list as cytomegalovirus-associated. The dataset shows that most TCR sequences were rare, while some public TCRs occurred in many donors. Diagnosis of cytomegalovirus status made by the classifier reportedly showed high specificity and sensitivity.

The CDR3 has 13 residues. Germline CDR1 ENHRY, CDR2 SYGVKD. V lost 6 bases, J lost 9 bases, and 15 bases lay in between. Libraries were prepared by immunoSEQ multiplex PCR; TCRdb keeps only in-frame clonotypes and omits some of them. The sample yields some 130,000 clones, about 88% seen once. The donors were members of the roughly 120-subject validation cohort (separate from the roughly 670-subject first cohort). The sequenced sample was PBMCs. This TCR was recovered from a woman aged 18-35 years in good health and CMV-seronegative. The chain links TRBV10-3 to TRBJ2-1; tentative D call: TRBD2 (6 bases). CDR3 nucleotide sequence: TGTGCCATCAGGGAGACTAGTGCGGTTGAGCAGTTCTTC. Translating gives CAIRETSAVEQFF.